The 13 T cell receptor beta chains below come from one sample, sequenced in a study of T cell changes during pregnancy in multiple sclerosis. TCRdb keeps only in-frame clones here, not all; method: immunoSEQ multiplex PCR. The repertoire has approximately 100,000 clones, around 93% of them found once; the top ten carry over 0.8%. This material consisted of peripheral blood, taken before pregnancy. These receptors all stem from a female donor with multiple sclerosis, enrolled in a pregnancy study.

This clone was seen a single time. The V call is TRBV7-9, the J call TRBJ2-7, with 8 bases that match TRBD1. V dropped 5 bases and J dropped 6; count of bases not matched to a gene: 6. Germline lookup yields CDR1 SEHNR and CDR2 FQNEAQ (reference sequence). CDR3 length: 13 amino acids. In DNA form, the CDR3 reads TGTGCCAGCAGCGGAGGGACAGGACGCGAGCAGTACTTC. Its protein is CASSGGTGREQYF.

V gene TRBV28 combines with J gene TRBJ2-1; 7 positions match TRBD2. Germline V CDR1 and CDR2: MDHEN, SYDVKM. The CDR3 is 13 amino acids. The V gene end was trimmed by 8 bases and the J gene end by 3 bases; junction bases not matched to a gene: 4. CDR3 amino acids: CASRDYSYNEQFF. The CDR3 DNA follows: TGTGCCAGCCGGGACTATAGCTACAATGAGCAGTTCTTC.

CDR3 in DNA: TGCGCCAGCAGCCTGAAACCAGGGATTGGGACAGATACGCAGTATTTT. This sequence encodes CASSLKPGIGTDTQYF. The rearrangement links TRBV4-1 to TRBJ2-3; tentatively, D is TRBD1 (5 bases). This CDR3 has 16 amino acids. V was clipped by 4 bases and J by 3 bases, with 17 bases between them. The germline CDR1 and CDR2 sequences are MGHRA and YSYEKL.

J is TRBJ2-7 and V is TRBV30; the match to TRBD2 covers 10 bases. This CDR3 has 15 amino acids. V shed 2 bases and J 5 bases; nucleotides not matched to a gene: 9. Germline lookup yields CDR1 GTSNPN and CDR2 SVGIG (reference sequence). The CDR3 region has the DNA TGTGCCTGGAGTCTCGGTATGGGACTAGCGAACGAGCAGTACTTC. It specifies CAWSLGMGLANEQYF.

The sample holds one count of this clone. The chain has TRBV28 and TRBJ1-1; TRBD1 matches 7 bases. The CDR3 has 15 amino acids. Unmatched junction bases numbered 5, after V lost 4 bases and J lost 0 bases. In germline, CDR1 is MDHEN, CDR2 SYDVKM. In DNA form, the CDR3 reads TGTGCCAGCAGTTCGGGCAGGGGGGTGAACACTGAAGCTTTCTTT. As protein: CASSSGRGVNTEAFF.

This CDR3 reads CASSQDRAGASYNEQFF. The CDR3, as DNA: TGCGCCAGCAGCCAAGATCGGGCGGGAGCCTCCTACAATGAGCAGTTCTTC. The rearrangement links TRBV4-3 to TRBJ2-1; TRBD2 agrees at 7 bases. V shed 0 bases and J 0 bases; nucleotides not matched to a gene: 5. The germline V gene has CDR1 LGHNA and CDR2 YSLEER. This CDR3 has 17 amino acids.

V gene TRBV7-7 combines with J gene TRBJ2-5; no clear D gene. There are 13 residues in the CDR3. Trimming stripped 2 bases from V and 5 bases from J, with 9 bases between. CDR1 and CDR2 from the germline V gene are SSHAT and FNYEAQ (reference sequence). Here the CDR3 reads CASSLSALETQYF. As DNA, the CDR3 is TGTGCCAGCAGCTTATCAGCGTTGGAGACCCAGTACTTC.

The chain joins TRBV20-1 to TRBJ2-1; D not resolved. V dropped 4 bases and J dropped 4 bases, with 5 bases sitting between them. Germline values: CDR1 DFQATT, CDR2 SNEGSKA (reference sequence). CDR3 length equals 11 residues. CDR3 loop: CSAINYNEQFF. DNA of the CDR3: TGCAGTGCTATTAATTACAATGAGCAGTTCTTC.

The chain employs TRBV19 and TRBJ2-7; D is perhaps TRBD1 (6 bases). Germline V CDR1 and CDR2: LNHDA, SQIVND (reference sequence). CDR3 length: 13 residues. Deletions cut 6 bases from V and 1 base from J, with 10 bases between. For the CDR3, the DNA is TGTGCCAGTAGCAGGGGCGAGTCCTACGAGCAGTACTTC. Translating it yields CASSRGESYEQYF.

The gene calls are TRBV5-6 and TRBJ2-7; 7 bases are a match to TRBD1. The CDR3 contains 13 residues. The V gene end was trimmed by 3 bases and the J gene end by 2 bases; junction bases not matched to a gene: 2. Germline loops: CDR1 SGHDT, CDR2 YYEEEE. The CDR3 sequence: CASSYGTAYEQYF. CDR3 coding DNA: TGTGCCAGCAGCTATGGGACAGCCTACGAGCAGTACTTC.

The CDR3 DNA is TGTGCCAGTAGTATAGTAGGCAGGAACAATGAGCAGTTCTTC. This sequence encodes CASSIVGRNNEQFF. V is TRBV19 and J is TRBJ2-1; D gene unclear. This CDR3 contains 14 residues. Germline CDR1 LNHDA, CDR2 SQIVND (reference sequence). Trimming removed 1 base from V and 5 bases from J, with 9 bases in between.

The chain joins TRBV28 to TRBJ2-3; 7 positions match TRBD1. Germline loops: CDR1 MDHEN, CDR2 SYDVKM. The CDR3 runs 15 residues. The J segment lost 6 bases and the V segment lost 5 bases, leaving 11 bases of the junction unmatched. DNA of the CDR3: TGTGCCAGCAGTCCCAACACAGGGGCTGGGGATACGCAGTATTTT. This encodes CASSPNTGAGDTQYF.

The chain has TRBV6-6 and TRBJ2-6, with D unclear. Germline CDR1 and CDR2: MNHNY and SVGAGI (reference sequence). The CDR3 covers 15 residues. V gave up 6 bases and J gave up 1 base, with 10 bases separating them. The CDR3 nucleotides read TGTGCCAGCAGACCCACAGCTTCTGGGGCCAACGTCCTGACTTTC. It specifies CASRPTASGANVLTF.